A single sample gave rise to the 30 T cell receptor beta chains below, sequenced in a study of T cell repertoires in cytomegalovirus infection (dated by TCRdb to about 2019). Their recognized antigens are unknown. The reads were generated on an Illumina HiSeq 1500. The public reads were run again by TCRdb, first through fastp at Q25 and then through MiXCR, and only productive beta chains were kept. Duplicate CDR3 protein sequences are folded into a single record with the most common DNA and genes. In this sample the table shows around 310,000 distinct CDR3 sequences, approximately 32% of which occur a single time. Over 15% of the sample is in the top ten clones. In the paper's terms, the treatment or condition label means: in vitro stimulation with specific CMV peptide epitopes to enrich CMV-specific T cells. Sample: cultured PBMCs, taken from culture after CMV antigen stimulation. The origin of the receptors is a human donor in good health (CMV status not recorded). Some clones in this sample may be carry-over from other donors' samples.

This clonotype was seen more than once but under ten times. V is TRBV12-5 and J is TRBJ2-5; D might be TRBD2 (6 bases). This CDR3 spans 14 amino acids. Trimming took off 4 bases at V and 4 bases at J, with 13 bases between the two ends. Germline V gives CDR1 LGHNT, CDR2 FRNRAP. The chain's CDR3 is CASGSSGGVETQYF. CDR3 in DNA: TGTGCTAGTGGTTCCTCCGGGGGTGTAGAGACCCAGTACTTC.

The chain has TRBV24-1 and TRBJ2-3; D possibly matches TRBD1 or TRBD2 (5 bases each). The CDR3 spans 16 residues. V lost 4 bases to trimming and J lost 0 bases, with 13 bases between them. Germline V gene data show CDR1 as KGHDR and CDR2 as SFDVKD. The CDR3 sequence: CATSEPPGPSTDTQYF. The CDR3 bases are TGTGCCACCAGTGAGCCGCCGGGACCTAGCACAGATACGCAGTATTTT.

Many counts were recorded for this clonotype. For the CDR3, the DNA is TGTGCCAGCAGCGTAGAAGCTTGGGCAGACCCAGGGGGTGAAAAACTGTTTTTT. Amino acid sequence: CASSVEAWADPGGEKLFF. This chain uses TRBV9 with TRBJ1-4; 7 nucleotides agree with TRBD1. This CDR3 spans 18 amino acids. J was trimmed by 7 bases and V by 0 bases; bases with no gene match: 15. Per germline, CDR1 SGDLS and CDR2 YYNGEE.

The chain employs TRBV5-6 and TRBJ2-7; 11 nucleotides match TRBD1. V lost 2 bases to trimming and J lost 6 bases; unmatched junction nucleotides: 4. CDR3 length equals 14 residues. Germline V gives CDR1 SGHDT, CDR2 YYEEEE. The DNA for the CDR3 is TGTGCCAGCAGCTTCGGGACAGGGGGTCCCGAGCAGTACTTC. The encoded protein is CASSFGTGGPEQYF.

In this sample, this clonotype turned up many times. CDR3 coding DNA: TGTGCCAGCAGTTCCCGGGGAGATACGCAGTATTTT. Its protein product is CASSSRGDTQYF. The rearrangement joins TRBV7-2 to TRBJ2-3; D is perhaps TRBD2 (5 bases). Germline lookup yields CDR1 SGHTA and CDR2 FQGNSA. Between the trimmed V and J ends, which lost 6 bases and 5 bases, there was a span of 9 bases. The CDR3 sequence is 12 residues long.

This clonotype came up a few times. Sequence at one end of the junction differs from germline and may be a read error. The gene calls are TRBV7-7 and TRBJ2-5, with 8 bases fitting TRBD2. CDR3 size: 15 residues. Germline loops: CDR1 SSHAT, CDR2 FNYEAQ (reference sequence). The CDR3 reads CASSSPAGVGETQYF. As DNA, the CDR3 is TGTGCTAGCAGCTCCCCAGCGGGAGTTGGAGAGACCCAGTACTTC.

V is TRBV5-1 and J is TRBJ1-5; D may be TRBD1 (5 bases). Germline CDR1 SGHRS, CDR2 YFSETQ. With 4 bases removed from V and 5 bases from J, the gap between germline ends came to 22 bases. The CDR3 has 17 amino acids. As DNA, the CDR3 is TGCGCCAGCAGCCCGGGATTGCAGGGTCTGGGTTATCAGCCCCAGCATTTT. This gives the protein CASSPGLQGLGYQPQHF.

V is TRBV5-4 and J is TRBJ2-1; 8 positions agree with TRBD2. V dropped 2 bases and J dropped 4; count of bases not matched to a gene: 8. The CDR3 has 16 residues. Germline-derived CDR1 and CDR2 are SGHNT and YYREEE (reference sequence). CDR3 DNA: TGTGCCAGCAGCTTTGGGGAGCGGGGGAGTTACAATGAGCAGTTCTTC. Translated, it gives CASSFGERGSYNEQFF.

The chain has TRBV10-3 and TRBJ2-5, with D maybe TRBD2 (6 bases). The germline V gene encodes CDR1 ENHRY and CDR2 SYGVKD. The V and J ends lost 2 bases and 4 bases respectively, with 11 bases between them. The CDR3 consists of 14 residues. DNA of the CDR3: TGTGCCATCAGTGAGCGTAAGGAGGGAGAGACCCAGTACTTC. It is translated as CAISERKEGETQYF.

The genes are TRBV5-4 and TRBJ2-5; 11 bases match TRBD2. The germline gives CDR1 SGHNT, CDR2 YYREEE (reference sequence). The CDR3 consists of 16 residues. V shed 4 bases, J shed 5 bases, and the junction held 10 bases outside the gene matches. DNA for the CDR3: TGTGCCAGCAGCCGTATAGCGGGGGGGAGTAGTGAGACCCAGTACTTC. Translated: CASSRIAGGSSETQYF. Drawing the rest from reference TRBV5-4 and TRBJ2-5, the complete variable domain is ETGVTQSPTHLIKTRGQQVTLRCSSQSGHNTVSWYQQALGQGPQFIFQYYREEENGRGNFPPRFSGLQFPNYSSELNVNALELDDSALYLCASSRIAGGSSETQYFGPGTRLLVL.

This chain joins TRBV7-3 and TRBJ2-1; possibly TRBD2 for D (6 bases). V lost 1 base and J 5 bases, leaving 12 bases between the germline ends. Germline V gives CDR1 SGHTA, CDR2 FQGTGA. This CDR3 is 15 amino acids long. The CDR3 DNA follows: TGTGCCAGCAGCTTAATCGGGAGATCGGACAATGAGCAGTTCTTC. Its translation is CASSLIGRSDNEQFF.

The V call is TRBV7-6, the J call TRBJ2-3; a possible D gene is TRBD2 (5 bases). Germline V gene lookup returns CDR1 SGHVS and CDR2 FNYEAQ. Trimming removed 5 bases at V and 2 bases at J, with 11 bases between. The CDR3 spans 14 residues. The CDR3, as DNA: TGTGCCAGCAGCGCATACGGGAACACAGATACGCAGTATTTT. It encodes CASSAYGNTDTQYF.

This clonotype occurred a few times. The V gene is TRBV27, the J gene TRBJ1-1, with 7 bases aligning to TRBD1. The CDR3 spans 15 residues. Germline trimming cut 6 bases from V and 2 bases from J; bases unmatched to any gene: 9. CDR1 MNHEY and CDR2 SMNVEV come from the germline V gene (reference sequence). The CDR3 spells CASRLQGTLNTEAFF. The CDR3 nucleotides are TGTGCCAGCAGGCTACAGGGGACTCTAAACACTGAAGCTTTCTTT.

This clonotype came up a few times. The chain joins TRBV20-1 to TRBJ1-3, with 8 bases matching TRBD1. The CDR3 is 16 amino acids. In germline, CDR1 is DFQATT, CDR2 SNEGSKA (reference sequence). Trimming removed 1 base from V and 0 bases from J; junction bases left unmatched: 5. The CDR3 loop is CSARGTGTFSGNTIYF. DNA for the CDR3: TGCAGTGCTAGAGGGACAGGGACATTCTCTGGAAACACCATATATTTT.

This clonotype has more than one count but fewer than ten. The rearrangement joins TRBV12-3 or TRBV12-4 to TRBJ2-7, with 7 bases aligning to TRBD1. With 3 bases clipped from V and 1 base from J, the junction kept 3 bases outside the gene matches. This CDR3 comprises 14 residues. The CDR3 DNA follows: TGTGCCAGCAGTTTCCTGGACAGGTCCTACGAGCAGTACTTC. This codes for CASSFLDRSYEQYF.

This clonotype was recorded a few times. The chain carries TRBV6-5 and TRBJ1-1; weak D call: TRBD1 (5 bases). V was clipped by 5 bases and J by 5 bases, with 18 bases between them. The germline gives CDR1 MNHEY, CDR2 SVGAGI. This CDR3 region has 15 residues. The CDR3 nucleotides are TGTGCCAGCAGTCCACCGGGACTTCGGAGGACTGAAGCTTTCTTT. Amino acid sequence: CASSPPGLRRTEAFF.

CDR3 amino acids: CASTLQGGGGTDTQYF. CDR3 coding DNA: TGTGCCAGCACCCTCCAAGGCGGCGGGGGCACAGATACGCAGTATTTT. The chain carries TRBV4-2 and TRBJ2-3, with D maybe TRBD2 (6 bases). Germline CDR1 and CDR2: LGHNA and YNFKEQ. The CDR3 consists of 16 residues. Trimming shortened V by 7 bases and J by 1 base, and 18 bases separated the two germline ends.

This clonotype has a count of ten or more. This chain uses TRBV7-6 with TRBJ1-2; D remains unclear. CDR1 and CDR2 (germline): SGHVS, FNYEAQ. The CDR3 is 14 amino acids. V lost 2 bases and J lost 6, with 13 bases in between. The CDR3 sequence: CASSLTEVLDGYTF. The CDR3 DNA sequence: TGTGCCAGCAGCTTAACGGAGGTGTTGGATGGCTACACCTTC.

The chain couples TRBV7-3 to TRBJ2-1; 9 bases line up with TRBD2. The V segment lost 2 bases and the J segment 9 bases; nucleotides outside the gene matches: 11. CDR3 size: 16 residues. Germline V gene sequence: CDR1 SGHTA, CDR2 FQGTGA. This CDR3 is CASSLDRISGSGEQFF. CDR3 DNA sequence: TGTGCCAGCAGCTTAGATAGGATTAGCGGGAGCGGTGAGCAGTTCTTC. Combining the CDR3 with reference TRBV7-3 and TRBJ2-1 gives the whole variable domain GAGVSQTPSNKVTEKGKYVELRCDPISGHTALYWYRQSLGQGPEFLIYFQGTGAADDSGLPNDRFFAVRPEGSVSTLKIQRTERGDSAVYLCASSLDRISGSGEQFFGPGTRLTVL.

The rearrangement uses TRBV9 and TRBJ2-1, with TRBD2 matching over 14 bases. Trimming cost V 4 bases and J 7 bases; bases outside gene matches: 10. This CDR3 spans 17 amino acids. CDR1 and CDR2 (germline): SGDLS, YYNGEE. The CDR3: CASSPRLAGGPWNEQFF. CDR3 in DNA: TGTGCCAGCAGCCCCCGACTAGCGGGAGGGCCTTGGAATGAGCAGTTCTTC. The full variable domain, in which reference TRBV9 and TRBJ2-1 provide the parts outside the CDR3, is DSGVTQTPKHLITATGQRVTLRCSPRSGDLSVYWYQQSLDQGLQFLIQYYNGEERAKGNILERFSAQQFPDLHSELNLSSLELGDSALYFCASSPRLAGGPWNEQFFGPGTRLTVL.

The V gene is TRBV27, the J gene TRBJ2-5; 10 nucleotides agree with TRBD2. J was trimmed by 2 bases and V by 3 bases; bases with no gene match: 9. Per germline, CDR1 MNHEY and CDR2 SMNVEV (reference sequence). There are 17 residues in the CDR3. In DNA, the CDR3 is TGTGCCAGCAGTTTCCGCAAAACTAGCGGGGCACAAGAGACCCAGTACTTC. Its translation is CASSFRKTSGAQETQYF.

The chain links TRBV11-1 to TRBJ1-2; perhaps TRBD1 as D (6 bases). Germline V gene sequence: CDR1 SGHAT, CDR2 FQDESV (reference sequence). The CDR3 length is 13 residues. The V gene lost 3 bases and the J gene lost 6 bases, with 11 bases spanning the gap. The CDR3: CASSFDRLDGYTF. The CDR3 DNA is TGTGCCAGCAGCTTCGACAGGCTCGATGGCTACACCTTC.

V and J are TRBV19 and TRBJ1-5; no definite D call. This CDR3 spans 14 amino acids. The V gene lost 3 bases and the J gene lost 1 base, with 7 bases spanning the gap. From germline, CDR1 is LNHDA and CDR2 SQIVND (reference sequence). The DNA of the CDR3 is TGTGCCAGTAGTATCCCCACCAGCAATCAGCCCCAGCATTTT. Translated, it gives CASSIPTSNQPQHF.

This clonotype was observed at least ten times. This chain joins TRBV7-2 and TRBJ2-5, with D hard to call. V was trimmed by 5 bases and J by 2 bases, leaving 3 bases between them. Germline loops: CDR1 SGHTA, CDR2 FQGNSA. The CDR3 contains 11 residues. DNA for the CDR3: TGTGCCAGCAGCCATCAAGAGACCCAGTACTTC. It codes for CASSHQETQYF.

The table lists this clonotype with many counts. The chain carries TRBV7-2 and TRBJ1-2; 9 nucleotides agree with TRBD1. Germline-derived CDR1 and CDR2 are SGHTA and FQGNSA. The V gene end was trimmed by 4 bases and the J gene end by 3 bases; junction bases not matched to a gene: 6. This CDR3 has 15 amino acids. CDR3: CASSSDRGVDYGYTF. CDR3 sequence (DNA): TGTGCCAGCAGCTCGGACAGGGGAGTTGACTATGGCTACACCTTC. The full variable domain, rest sourced from reference TRBV7-2 and TRBJ1-2, is GAGVSQSPSNKVTEKGKDVELRCDPISGHTALYWYRQSLGQGLEFLIYFQGNSAPDKSGLPSDRFSAERTGGSVSTLTIQRTQQEDSAVYLCASSSDRGVDYGYTFGSGTRLTVV.

This clonotype was observed a few times. J is TRBJ1-4 and V is TRBV20-1; no clear D gene. Germline values: CDR1 DFQATT, CDR2 SNEGSKA (reference sequence). The CDR3 covers 14 residues. V lost 1 base to trimming and J lost 5 bases, with 11 bases between them. The CDR3 sequence: CSARGPIRNEKLFF. The CDR3 DNA reads TGCAGTGCTAGAGGCCCTATCAGAAATGAAAAACTGTTTTTT.

This clonotype was counted once. The chain recombines TRBV9 with TRBJ1-1; tentative D call: TRBD1 (6 bases). The CDR3 runs to 13 residues. V lost 0 bases, J lost 5 bases, and 8 bases lay in between. Germline V gene lookup returns CDR1 SGDLS and CDR2 YYNGEE. The CDR3 coding sequence is TGTGCCAGCAGCGTAGAGGGGGGTACTGAAGCTTTCTTT. Translated, it gives CASSVEGGTEAFF.

The table lists this clonotype with a few counts. The chain links TRBV12-3 or TRBV12-4 to TRBJ1-1, with D possibly TRBD1 on 5 matching bases. V was cut by 7 bases and J by 11 bases, with 20 bases left in between. The CDR3 is 13 residues long. The DNA for the CDR3 is TGTGCCAGCACCCCGGGACGGGGCTTTCGGGCTTTCTTT. It specifies CASTPGRGFRAFF.

This clonotype was observed a handful of times. The rearrangement links TRBV12-3 or TRBV12-4 to TRBJ2-7; D may correspond to TRBD1 or TRBD2 (5 bases each). Deletions cut 5 bases from V and 2 bases from J, with 16 bases between. The CDR3 runs 15 residues. The CDR3 loop is CASSPTGTPAYEQYF. Written as DNA, the CDR3 is TGTGCCAGCAGTCCGACCGGGACCCCCGCCTACGAGCAGTACTTC.

The chain combines TRBV7-8 with TRBJ2-7; D uncertain. Trimming took 8 bases from V and 3 from J, leaving 5 bases between them. This CDR3 is built from 10 residues. CDR1 SGHVS and CDR2 FQNEAQ come from the germline V gene. CDR3 coding DNA: TGTGCCAGCGGGGACTACGAGCAGTACTTC. Translation: CASGDYEQYF.